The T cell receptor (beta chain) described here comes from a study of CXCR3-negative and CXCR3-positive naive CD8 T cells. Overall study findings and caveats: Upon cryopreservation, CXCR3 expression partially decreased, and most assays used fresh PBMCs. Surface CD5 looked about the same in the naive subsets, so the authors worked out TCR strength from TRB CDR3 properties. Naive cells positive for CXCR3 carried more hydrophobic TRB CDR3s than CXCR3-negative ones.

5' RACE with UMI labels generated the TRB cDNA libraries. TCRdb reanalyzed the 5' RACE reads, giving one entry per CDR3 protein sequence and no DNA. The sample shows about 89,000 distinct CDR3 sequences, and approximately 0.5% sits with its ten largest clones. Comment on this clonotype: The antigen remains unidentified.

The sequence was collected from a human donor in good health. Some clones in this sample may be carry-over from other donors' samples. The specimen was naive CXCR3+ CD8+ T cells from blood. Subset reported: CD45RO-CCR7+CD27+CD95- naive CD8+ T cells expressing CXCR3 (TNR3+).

The CDR3 sequence: CASSPTMGLHSTDTQYF. The chain joins TRBV7-9 to TRBJ2-3; TCRdb indicates TRBD2, and absent DNA this call remains unverified. The CDR3 loop spans 17 amino acids. Germline V lookup: CDR1 SEHNR, CDR2 FQNEAQ (reference sequence).